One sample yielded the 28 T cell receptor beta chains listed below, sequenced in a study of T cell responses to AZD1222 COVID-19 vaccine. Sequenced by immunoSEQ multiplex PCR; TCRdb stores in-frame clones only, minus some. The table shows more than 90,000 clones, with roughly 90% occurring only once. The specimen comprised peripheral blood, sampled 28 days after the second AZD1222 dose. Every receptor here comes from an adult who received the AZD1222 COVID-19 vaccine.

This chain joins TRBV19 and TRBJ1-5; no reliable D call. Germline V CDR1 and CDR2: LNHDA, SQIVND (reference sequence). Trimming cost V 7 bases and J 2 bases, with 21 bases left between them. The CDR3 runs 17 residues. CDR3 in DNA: TGTGCCAGTAATTCCGGCGCCGGCAGCTTGGGCAATCAGCCCCAGCATTTT. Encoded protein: CASNSGAGSLGNQPQHF.

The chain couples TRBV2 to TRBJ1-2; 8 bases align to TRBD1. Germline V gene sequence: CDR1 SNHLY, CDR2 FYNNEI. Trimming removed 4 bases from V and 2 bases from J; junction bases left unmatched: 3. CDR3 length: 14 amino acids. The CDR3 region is CASSVQGANYGYTF. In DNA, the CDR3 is TGTGCCAGCAGTGTTCAGGGGGCGAACTATGGCTACACCTTC.

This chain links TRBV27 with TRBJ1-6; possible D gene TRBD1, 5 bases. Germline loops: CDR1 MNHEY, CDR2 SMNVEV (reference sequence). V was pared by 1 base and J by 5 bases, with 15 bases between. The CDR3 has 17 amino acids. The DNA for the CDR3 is TGTGCCAGCAGTTTATGGAGACAGACCTCTAATAATTCACCCCTCCACTTT. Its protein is CASSLWRQTSNNSPLHF.

The CDR3: CASSLGGLNYEQYF. In DNA, the CDR3 is TGTGCCAGCAGCTTAGGAGGACTCAACTACGAGCAGTACTTC. The chain carries TRBV7-2 and TRBJ2-7; TRBD2 is a possible D gene (5 bases). The CDR3 runs to 14 residues. Trimming took 1 base from V and 3 from J, leaving 10 bases between them. In germline, CDR1 is SGHTA, CDR2 FQGNSA.

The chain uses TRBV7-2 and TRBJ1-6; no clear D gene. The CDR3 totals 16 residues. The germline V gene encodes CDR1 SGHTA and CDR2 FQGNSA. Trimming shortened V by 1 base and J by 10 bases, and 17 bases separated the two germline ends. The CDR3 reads CASSLGLRTGGSPLHF. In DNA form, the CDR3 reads TGTGCCAGCAGCTTAGGGTTAAGGACTGGTGGGTCACCCCTCCACTTT.

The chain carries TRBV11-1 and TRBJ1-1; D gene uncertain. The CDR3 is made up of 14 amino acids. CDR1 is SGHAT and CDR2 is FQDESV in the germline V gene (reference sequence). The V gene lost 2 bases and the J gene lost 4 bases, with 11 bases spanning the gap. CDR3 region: CASSLLGIVTEAFF. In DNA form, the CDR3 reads TGTGCCAGCAGCTTATTAGGGATTGTCACTGAAGCTTTCTTT.

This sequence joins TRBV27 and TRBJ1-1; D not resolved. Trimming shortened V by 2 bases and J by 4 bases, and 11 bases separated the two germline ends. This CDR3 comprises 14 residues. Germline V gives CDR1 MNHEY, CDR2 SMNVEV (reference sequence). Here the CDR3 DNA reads TGTGCCAGCAGTTTAGTGGTCCGGTCCACTGAAGCTTTCTTT. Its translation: CASSLVVRSTEAFF.

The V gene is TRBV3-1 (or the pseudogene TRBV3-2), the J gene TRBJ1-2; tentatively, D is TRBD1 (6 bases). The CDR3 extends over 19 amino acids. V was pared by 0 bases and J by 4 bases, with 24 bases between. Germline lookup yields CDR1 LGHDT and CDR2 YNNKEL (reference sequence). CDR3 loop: CASSQDLGGVLTVSYGYTF. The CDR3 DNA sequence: TGTGCCAGCAGCCAAGATTTAGGGGGAGTTTTGACTGTGAGCTATGGCTACACCTTC.

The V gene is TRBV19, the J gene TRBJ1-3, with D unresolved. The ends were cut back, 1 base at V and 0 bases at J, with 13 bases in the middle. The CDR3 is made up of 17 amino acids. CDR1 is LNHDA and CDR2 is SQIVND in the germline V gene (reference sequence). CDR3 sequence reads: CASSIAANTLSGNTIYF. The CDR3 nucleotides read TGTGCCAGTAGTATAGCGGCGAACACCCTCTCTGGAAACACCATATATTTT. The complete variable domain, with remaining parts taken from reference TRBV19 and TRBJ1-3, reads DGGITQSPKYLFRKEGQNVTLSCEQNLNHDAMYWYRQDPGQGLRLIYYSQIVNDFQKGDIAEGYSVSREKKESFPLTVTSAQKNPTAFYLCASSIAANTLSGNTIYFGEGSWLTVV.

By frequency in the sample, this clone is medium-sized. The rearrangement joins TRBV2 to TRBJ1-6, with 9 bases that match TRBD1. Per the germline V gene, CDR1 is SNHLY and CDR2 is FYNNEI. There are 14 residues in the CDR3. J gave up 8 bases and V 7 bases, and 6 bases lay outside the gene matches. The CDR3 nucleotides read TGTGCCAGCATGGAGGGACAGGGTTATTCACCCCTCCACTTT. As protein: CASMEGQGYSPLHF.

The CDR3 DNA reads as TGTGCCAGCAACGCCATCCTCAGCTCGGGCGGGGAGCTGTTTTTT. It encodes CASNAILSSGGELFF. The V and J genes are TRBV7-2 and TRBJ2-2; D gene unclear. Germline CDR1 SGHTA, CDR2 FQGNSA. Trimming pared 7 bases from V and 7 bases from J, leaving 19 bases between. The CDR3 extends over 15 amino acids.

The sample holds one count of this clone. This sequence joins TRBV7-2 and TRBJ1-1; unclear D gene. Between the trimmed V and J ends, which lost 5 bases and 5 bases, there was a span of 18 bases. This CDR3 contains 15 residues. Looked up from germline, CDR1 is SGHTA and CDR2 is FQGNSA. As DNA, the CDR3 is TGTGCCAGCAGCCCGGGTCTGGGGTCGAATACTGAAGCTTTCTTT. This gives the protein CASSPGLGSNTEAFF.

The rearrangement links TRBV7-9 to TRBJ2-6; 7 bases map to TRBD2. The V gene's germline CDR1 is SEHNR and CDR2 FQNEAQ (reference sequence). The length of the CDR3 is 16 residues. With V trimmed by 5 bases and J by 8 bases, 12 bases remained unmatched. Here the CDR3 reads CASSPPGREATNVLTF. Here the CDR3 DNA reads TGTGCCAGCAGCCCCCCGGGACGGGAGGCTACCAACGTCCTGACTTTC.

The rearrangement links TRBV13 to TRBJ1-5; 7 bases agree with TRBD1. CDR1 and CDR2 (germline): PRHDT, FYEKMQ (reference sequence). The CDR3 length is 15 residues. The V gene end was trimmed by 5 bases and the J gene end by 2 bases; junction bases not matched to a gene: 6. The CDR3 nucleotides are TGTGCCAGCAGCGCCCATGGACAGGGCAATCAGCCCCAGCATTTT. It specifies CASSAHGQGNQPQHF.

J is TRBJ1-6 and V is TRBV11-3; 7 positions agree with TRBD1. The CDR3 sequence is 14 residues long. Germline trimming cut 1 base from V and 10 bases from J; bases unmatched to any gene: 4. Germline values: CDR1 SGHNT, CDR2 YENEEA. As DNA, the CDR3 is TGTGCCAGCAGCTTAGGAACAGGGGACTCACCCCTCCACTTT. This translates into CASSLGTGDSPLHF. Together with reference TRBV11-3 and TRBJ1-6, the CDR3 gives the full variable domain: EAGVVQSPRYKIIEKKQPVAFWCNPISGHNTLYWYLQNLGQGPELLIRYENEEAVDDSQLPKDRFSAERLKGVDSTLKIQPAELGDSAVYLCASSLGTGDSPLHFGNGTRLTVT.

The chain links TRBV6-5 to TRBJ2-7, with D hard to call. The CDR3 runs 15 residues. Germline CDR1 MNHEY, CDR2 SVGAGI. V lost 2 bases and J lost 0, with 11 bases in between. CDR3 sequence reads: CASSYRPATSYEQYF. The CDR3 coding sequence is TGTGCCAGCAGTTACAGGCCGGCCACCTCCTACGAGCAGTACTTC.

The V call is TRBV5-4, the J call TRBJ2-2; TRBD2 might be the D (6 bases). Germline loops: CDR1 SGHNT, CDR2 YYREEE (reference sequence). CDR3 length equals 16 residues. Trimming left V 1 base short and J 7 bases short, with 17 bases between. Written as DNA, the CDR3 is TGTGCCAGCAGCTTGTCGCTAGCGACCAATGGCGGGGAGCTGTTTTTT. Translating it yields CASSLSLATNGGELFF.

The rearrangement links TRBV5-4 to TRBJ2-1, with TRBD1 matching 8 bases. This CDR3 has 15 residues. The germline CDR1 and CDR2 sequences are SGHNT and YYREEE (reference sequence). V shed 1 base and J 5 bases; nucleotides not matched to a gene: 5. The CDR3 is CASSLRRGQHNEQFF. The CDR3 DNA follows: TGTGCCAGCAGCTTGCGCAGGGGGCAACACAATGAGCAGTTCTTC.

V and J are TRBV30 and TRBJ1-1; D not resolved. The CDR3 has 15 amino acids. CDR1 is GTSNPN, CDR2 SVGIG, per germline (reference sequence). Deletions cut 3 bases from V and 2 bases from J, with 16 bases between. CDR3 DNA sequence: TGTGCCTGGAGGAAAGAGATAGACTTAAACACTGAAGCTTTCTTT. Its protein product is CAWRKEIDLNTEAFF.

The CDR3 region has the DNA TGTGCCAGCAGCTTGACAGGGAGATCTGAGCAGTTCTTC. Its translation: CASSLTGRSEQFF. V and J are TRBV7-8 and TRBJ2-1; 7 bases map to TRBD1. CDR1 is SGHVS, CDR2 FQNEAQ, per germline. V shed 3 bases and J 9 bases; nucleotides not matched to a gene: 5. The CDR3 sequence is 13 residues long.

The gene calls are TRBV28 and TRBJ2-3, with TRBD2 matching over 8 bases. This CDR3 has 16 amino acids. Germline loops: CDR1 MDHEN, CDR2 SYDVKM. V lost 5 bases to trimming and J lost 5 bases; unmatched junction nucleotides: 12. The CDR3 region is CASSPMAGLERDTQYF. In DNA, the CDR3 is TGTGCCAGCAGTCCTATGGCGGGACTAGAGAGAGATACGCAGTATTTT.

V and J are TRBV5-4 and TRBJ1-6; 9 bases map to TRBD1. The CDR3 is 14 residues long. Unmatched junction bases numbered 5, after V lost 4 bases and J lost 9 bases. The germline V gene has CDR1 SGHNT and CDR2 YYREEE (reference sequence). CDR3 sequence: CASSAGTGPSPLHF. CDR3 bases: TGTGCCAGCAGCGCCGGGACAGGGCCTTCACCCCTCCACTTT.

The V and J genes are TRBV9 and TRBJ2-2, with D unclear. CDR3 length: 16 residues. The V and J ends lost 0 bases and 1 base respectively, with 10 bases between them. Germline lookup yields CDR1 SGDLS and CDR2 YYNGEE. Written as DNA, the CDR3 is TGTGCCAGCAGCGTAGTAACGGAACAGAACACCGGGGAGCTGTTTTTT. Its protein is CASSVVTEQNTGELFF.

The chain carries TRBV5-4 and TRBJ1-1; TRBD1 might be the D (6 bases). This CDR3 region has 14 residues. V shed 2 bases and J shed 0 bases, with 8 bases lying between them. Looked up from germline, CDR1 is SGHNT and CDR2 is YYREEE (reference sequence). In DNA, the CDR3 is TGTGCCAGCAGCTTACAGGGAATGAACACTGAAGCTTTCTTT. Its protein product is CASSLQGMNTEAFF.

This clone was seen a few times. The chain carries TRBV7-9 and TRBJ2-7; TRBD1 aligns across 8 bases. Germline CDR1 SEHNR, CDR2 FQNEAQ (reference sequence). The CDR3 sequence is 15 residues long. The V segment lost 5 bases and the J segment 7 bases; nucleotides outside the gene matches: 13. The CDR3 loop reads CASSMGDRWAGEQYF. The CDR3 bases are TGTGCCAGCAGCATGGGGGACAGGTGGGCTGGGGAGCAGTACTTC.

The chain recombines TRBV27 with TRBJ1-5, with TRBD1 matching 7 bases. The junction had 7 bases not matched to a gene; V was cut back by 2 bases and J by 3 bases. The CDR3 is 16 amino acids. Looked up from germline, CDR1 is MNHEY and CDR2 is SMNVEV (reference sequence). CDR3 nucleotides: TGTGCCAGCAGTTTACTAGGGACAGTTTACAATCAGCCCCAGCATTTT. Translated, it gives CASSLLGTVYNQPQHF.

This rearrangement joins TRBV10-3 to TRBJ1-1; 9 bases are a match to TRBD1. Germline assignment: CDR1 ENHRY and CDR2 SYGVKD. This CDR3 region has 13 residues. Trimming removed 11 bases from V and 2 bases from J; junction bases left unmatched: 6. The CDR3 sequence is CALRDRANTEAFF. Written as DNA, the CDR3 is TGTGCCCTCCGGGACAGGGCTAACACTGAAGCTTTCTTT.

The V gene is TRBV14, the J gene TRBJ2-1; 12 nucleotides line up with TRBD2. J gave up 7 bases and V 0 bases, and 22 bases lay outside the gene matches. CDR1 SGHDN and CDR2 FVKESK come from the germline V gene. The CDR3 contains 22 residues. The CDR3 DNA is TGTGCCAGCAGCCAAGATACGGACAGGGGCTTATGGCTAGCGGGAGGGAGGAATGAGCAGTTCTTC. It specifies CASSQDTDRGLWLAGGRNEQFF.